Given below is one TCR beta chain in context. The data derive from a study of shared clonotypes between healthy human individuals. Sequencing was performed with immunoSEQ multiplex PCR; in TCRdb, only in-frame clones are kept and a portion is missing. The top ten hold about a third of the sample, which has some 700,000 clones, 90% seen once. Germline assignment: CDR1 SGHRS and CDR2 YFSETQ. This CDR3 has 13 residues. V gave up 4 bases and J gave up 5 bases; unmatched junction bases: 4. Every one of the donors was a Caucasian adult that lived in Nashville, Tennessee. The receptor's source is a man aged 18 to 30 in good health. Some clones in this sample may be carry-over from other donors' samples. The specimen was memory CD8+ T cells from PBMCs. Subset: CD45RO+ cells pooled with CCR7-negative TemRA cells. The V call is TRBV5-1, the J call TRBJ1-2, with 8 bases fitting TRBD1. DNA of the CDR3: TGCGCCAGCAGCAGACAGGGGATATATGGCTACACCTTC. Translation: CASSRQGIYGYTF.